Sequencing of this T cell receptor beta chain was carried out in a study of blood T cell repertoires in COVID-19. Participants had their cohort set by participant-reported clinical history. Recovered status in Cohort 3 required two negative PCRs, clearance, or symptom resolution. Under the authors' procedure: Reference gene primer amplification in the assay estimated nucleated cell counts. Sequencing used immunoSEQ multiplex PCR; TCRdb keeps in-frame clones, though not all of them. The DNA gave D and trimming, while V, J and clone size come from that table. The profile shows more than 200,000 clones, 70% to 90% of them singletons. The sequence came from a man younger than 40 who had recovered from COVID-19. Source material: PBMCs or T cells enriched from blood (not recorded which).

CDR3 in amino acids: CASSNSGGHAAQYF. CDR3 DNA sequence: TGTGCCAGCAGCAACTCCGGGGGTCACGCGGCCCAGTACTTC. This rearrangement joins TRBV28 to TRBJ2-5, with D perhaps TRBD2 (6 bases). This CDR3 has 14 residues. V lost 6 bases, J lost 9 bases, and 20 bases lay in between. Germline V gene sequence: CDR1 MDHEN, CDR2 SYDVKM.